This T cell receptor (beta chain) was retrieved from a study of blood T cell repertoires in COVID-19. About the research overall: The United States, Italy and Spain were the sources of the acute and convalescent COVID-19 samples. T cells, B-cell-depleted T cells, or PBMCs provided the cDNA or gDNA that served as material.

The length of the CDR3 is 12 residues. Germline V gene data show CDR1 as SEHNR and CDR2 as FQNEAQ (reference sequence). A remark on this clone: The junction does not match germline at one end; this may be a read error.

Original methodology: Amplifying reference gene primers gave estimates of nucleated cell counts. The assay was immunoSEQ multiplex PCR, and TCRdb's table has in-frame clones only and misses some. That table supplies the V and J calls and clone size; D and trimming were determined from the DNA. Of more than 45,000 clones listed, approximately 90% are singletons. Sequenced input: peripheral blood. The chain links TRBV7-9 to TRBJ1-1, with D tentatively TRBD1 (6 bases). The TCR was taken from a man between 60 and 75 years old with acute or convalescent COVID-19. As DNA, the CDR3 is TGTGCCAGCAGCCTAGCGGGCAGGGGTGCTTTCTTT. Translation: CASSLAGRGAFF. The full variable domain, in which reference TRBV7-9 and TRBJ1-1 provide the parts outside the CDR3, is DTGVSQNPRHKITKRGQNVTFRCDPISEHNRLYWYRQTLGQGPEFLTYFQNEAQLEKSRLLSDRFSAERPKGSFSTLEIQRTEQGDSAMYLCASSLAGRGAFFGQGTRLTVV.